The present entry profiles one T cell receptor (beta chain) with its context. TCRdb keeps only in-frame clones here, not all; method: immunoSEQ multiplex PCR. The sample has around 21,000 clones; less than 85% are singletons. This entry is derived from a study of OX40 agonist ivuxolimab in advanced cancers. Unmatched junction bases numbered 4, after V lost 6 bases and J lost 3 bases. The CDR3 runs 13 residues. Germline CDR1 is MNHNY and CDR2 is SVGAGI (reference sequence). The J gene is TRBJ2-5, the V gene TRBV6-6; 7 bases match TRBD2. This receptor was obtained from an adult with an advanced solid tumor such as melanoma, head and neck, liver or kidney cancer. Sequences were derived from CD4+ or CD8+ T cells sorted from blood, sampled in a trial of the OX40 agonist ivuxolimab. The CDR3 region has the DNA TGTGCCAGCAGGGGACTACTTGAAGAGACCCAGTACTTC. Its translation: CASRGLLEETQYF.